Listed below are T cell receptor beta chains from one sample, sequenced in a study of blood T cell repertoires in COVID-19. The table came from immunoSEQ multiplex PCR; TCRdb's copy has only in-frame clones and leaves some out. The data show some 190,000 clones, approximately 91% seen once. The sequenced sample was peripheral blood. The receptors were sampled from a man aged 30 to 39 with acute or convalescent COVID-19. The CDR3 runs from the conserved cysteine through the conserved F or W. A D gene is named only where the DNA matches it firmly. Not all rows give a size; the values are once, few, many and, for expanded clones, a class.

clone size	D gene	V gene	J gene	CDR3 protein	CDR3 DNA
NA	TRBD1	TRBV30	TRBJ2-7	CACGAGQGIWEQYF	TGTGCCTGTGGCGCGGGACAGGGGATCTGGGAGCAGTACTTC
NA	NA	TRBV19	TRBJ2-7	CASSAGRVGTRRF	TGTGCCAGTAGCGCGGGGAGGGTAGGGACAAGGAGGTTC
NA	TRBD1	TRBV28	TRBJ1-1	CASTAGGWNTEAFF	TGTGCCAGCACCGCAGGGGGGTGGAACACTGAAGCTTTCTTT
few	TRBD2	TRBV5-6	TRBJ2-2	CASSWTSGYTGELFF	TGTGCCAGCAGCTGGACTAGCGGATACACCGGGGAGCTGTTTTTT
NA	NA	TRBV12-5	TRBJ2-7	CASGLKDSPAYEQYF	TGTGCTAGTGGTTTGAAGGACAGCCCAGCCTACGAGCAGTACTTC
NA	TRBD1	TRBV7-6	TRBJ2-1	CASRATGGPYNEQFF	TGTGCCAGCAGAGCGACAGGGGGCCCCTACAATGAGCAGTTCTTC
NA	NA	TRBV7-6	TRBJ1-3	CASSLNSLSGNTIYF	TGTGCCAGCAGCTTAAACAGCCTCTCTGGAAACACCATATATTTT
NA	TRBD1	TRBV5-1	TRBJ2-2	CASSLEETGRTGELFF	TGCGCCAGCAGCTTGGAGGAGACAGGGAGAACCGGGGAGCTGTTTTTT
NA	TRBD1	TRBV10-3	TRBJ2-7	CAISGGTGGYEQYF	TGTGCCATCAGTGGCGGGACAGGGGGCTACGAGCAGTACTTC
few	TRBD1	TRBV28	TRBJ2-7	CASKIDRVAHEQYF	TGTGCCAGCAAGATAGACAGGGTTGCCCACGAGCAGTACTTC
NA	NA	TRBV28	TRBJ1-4	CASSFAQLNEKLFF	TGTGCCAGCAGTTTTGCACAGCTTAATGAAAAACTGTTTTTT
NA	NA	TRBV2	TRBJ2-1	CASRGYNEQFF	TGTGCCAGCCGGGGCTACAATGAGCAGTTCTTC
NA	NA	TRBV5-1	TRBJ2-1	CASSSENRHEQFF	TGCGCCAGCAGCTCGGAGAATCGGCATGAGCAGTTCTTC
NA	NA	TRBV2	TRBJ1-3	CASSVSSNSGNTIYF	TGTGCCAGCAGTGTGTCATCTAACTCTGGAAACACCATATATTTT
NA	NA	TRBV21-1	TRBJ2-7	CASSKLGSGTGINHHSYEQYF	TGTGCCAGCAGCAAATTAGGTTCCGGGACAGGGATTAATCATCACTCCTACGAGCAGTACTTC
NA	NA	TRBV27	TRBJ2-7	CASSFVGALGPEQYF	TGTGCCAGCAGTTTTGTGGGGGCCCTCGGGCCCGAGCAGTACTTC
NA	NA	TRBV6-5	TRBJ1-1	CASRRTLNTEAFF	TGTGCCAGCAGGAGGACACTGAACACTGAAGCTTTCTTT
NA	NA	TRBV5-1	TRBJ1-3	CASSLAGPGNTIYF	TGCGCCAGCAGCTTAGCGGGGCCTGGAAACACCATATATTTT
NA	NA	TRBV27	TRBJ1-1	CASSGAGGITEAFF	TGTGCCAGCAGTGGCGCCGGGGGGATCACTGAAGCTTTCTTT
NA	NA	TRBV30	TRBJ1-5	CAWSVNSNQPQHF	TGTGCCTGGAGTGTTAATAGCAATCAGCCCCAGCATTTT
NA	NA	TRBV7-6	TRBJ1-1	CASSPSGSGTEAFF	TGTGCCAGCAGCCCCTCAGGGTCGGGCACTGAAGCTTTCTTT
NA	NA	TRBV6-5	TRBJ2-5	CASSRQEQETQYF	TGTGCCAGCAGTCGACAGGAGCAAGAGACCCAGTACTTC
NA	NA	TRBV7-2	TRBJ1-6	CASSSMGLGGSPLHF	TGTGCCAGCAGTTCAATGGGACTCGGGGGATCACCCCTCCACTTT
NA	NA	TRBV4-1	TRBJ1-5	CASSQSEDNQPQHF	TGCGCCAGCAGCCAAAGTGAGGATAATCAGCCCCAGCATTTT
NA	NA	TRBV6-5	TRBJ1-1	CASGLGARAFF	TGTGCCAGCGGACTAGGAGCCCGAGCTTTCTTT
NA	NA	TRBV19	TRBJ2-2	CASSTRGTVIANTGELFF	TGTGCCAGTAGTACGCGCGGAACCGTGATTGCGAACACCGGGGAGCTGTTTTTT
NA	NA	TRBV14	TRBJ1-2	CASSQDSVTNF	TGTGCCAGCAGCCAAGATTCGGTCACCAACTTC
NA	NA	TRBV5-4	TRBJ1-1	CASSSQMNTEAFF	TGTGCCAGCAGCAGTCAGATGAACACTGAAGCTTTCTTT
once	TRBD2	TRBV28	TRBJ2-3	CASRISGTSTDTQYF	TGTGCCAGCAGAATAAGCGGGACTAGCACAGATACGCAGTATTTT
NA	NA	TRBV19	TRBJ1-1	CASSTPAGTEAFF	TGTGCCAGTAGTACACCCGCGGGGACTGAAGCTTTCTTT
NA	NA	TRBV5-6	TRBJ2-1	CASSYWTATSNYNEQFF	TGTGCCAGCAGCTACTGGACAGCCACTTCTAATTACAATGAGCAGTTCTTC
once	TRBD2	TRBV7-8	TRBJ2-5	CASSFRRGGYQETQYF	TGTGCCAGCAGCTTTAGACGGGGGGGGTACCAAGAGACCCAGTACTTC
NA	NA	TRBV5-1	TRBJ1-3	CASSLPATGDSGNTIYF	TGCGCCAGCAGCCTTCCCGCGACGGGAGACTCTGGAAACACCATATATTTT
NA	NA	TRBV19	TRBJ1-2	CASSAPRTEVITGYTF	TGTGCCAGTAGTGCACCGCGGACAGAGGTAATAACCGGCTACACCTTC
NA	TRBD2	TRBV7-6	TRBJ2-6	CASSSTGLAGGPHHSGANVLTF	TGTGCCAGCAGTTCAACCGGACTAGCGGGAGGGCCTCACCACTCTGGGGCCAACGTCCTGACTTTC
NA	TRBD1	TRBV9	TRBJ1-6	CASSASGQGYSPLHF	TGTGCCAGCAGCGCTTCCGGACAGGGTTATTCACCCCTCCACTTT
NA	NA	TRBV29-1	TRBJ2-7	CSVEEAQGKSPYEQYF	TGCAGCGTTGAAGAGGCTCAGGGTAAATCGCCGTACGAGCAGTACTTC
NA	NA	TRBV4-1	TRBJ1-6	CASSQEAGADSPLHF	TGCGCCAGCAGCCAAGAGGCAGGGGCAGATTCACCCCTCCACTTT
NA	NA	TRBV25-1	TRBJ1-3	CASSEYMRNTIYF	TGTGCCAGCAGTGAATATATGAGGAACACCATATATTTT
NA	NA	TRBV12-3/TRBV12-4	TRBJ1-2	CASSSQDYGYTF	TGTGCCAGCAGCTCCCAGGACTATGGCTACACCTTC
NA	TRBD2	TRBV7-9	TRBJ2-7	CASSLSAGAYEQYF	TGTGCCAGCAGCTTAAGTGCGGGGGCCTACGAGCAGTACTTC